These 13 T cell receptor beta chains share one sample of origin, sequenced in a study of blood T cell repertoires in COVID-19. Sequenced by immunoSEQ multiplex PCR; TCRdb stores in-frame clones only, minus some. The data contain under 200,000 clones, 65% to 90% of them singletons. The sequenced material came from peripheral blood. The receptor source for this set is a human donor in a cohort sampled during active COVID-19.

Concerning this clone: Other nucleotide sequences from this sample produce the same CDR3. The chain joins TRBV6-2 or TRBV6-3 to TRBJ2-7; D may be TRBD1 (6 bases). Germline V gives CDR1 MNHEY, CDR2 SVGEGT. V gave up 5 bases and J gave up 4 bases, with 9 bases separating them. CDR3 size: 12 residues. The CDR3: CASSPTGYEQYF. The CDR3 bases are TGTGCCAGCAGTCCAACAGGGTACGAGCAGTACTTC.

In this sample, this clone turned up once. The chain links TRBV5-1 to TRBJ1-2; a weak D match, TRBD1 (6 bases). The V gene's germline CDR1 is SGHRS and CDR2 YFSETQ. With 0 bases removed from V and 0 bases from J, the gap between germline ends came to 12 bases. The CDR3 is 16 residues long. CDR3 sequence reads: CASSLAGGATNYGYTF. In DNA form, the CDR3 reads TGCGCCAGCAGCTTGGCCGGGGGGGCAACTAACTATGGCTACACCTTC.

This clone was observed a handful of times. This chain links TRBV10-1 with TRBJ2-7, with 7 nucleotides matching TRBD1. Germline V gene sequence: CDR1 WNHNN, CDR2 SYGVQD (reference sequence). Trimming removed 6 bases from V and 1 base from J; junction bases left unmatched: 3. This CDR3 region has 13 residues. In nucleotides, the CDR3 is TGCGCCAGCAGCCGGGACAGATCCTACGAGCAGTACTTC. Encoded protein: CASSRDRSYEQYF.

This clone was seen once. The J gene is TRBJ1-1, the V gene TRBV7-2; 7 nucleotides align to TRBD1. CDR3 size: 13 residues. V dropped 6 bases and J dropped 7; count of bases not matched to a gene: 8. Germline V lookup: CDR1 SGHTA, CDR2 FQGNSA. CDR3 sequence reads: CASSYDRAVEAFF. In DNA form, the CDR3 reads TGTGCCAGCAGTTACGACAGGGCGGTTGAAGCTTTCTTT.

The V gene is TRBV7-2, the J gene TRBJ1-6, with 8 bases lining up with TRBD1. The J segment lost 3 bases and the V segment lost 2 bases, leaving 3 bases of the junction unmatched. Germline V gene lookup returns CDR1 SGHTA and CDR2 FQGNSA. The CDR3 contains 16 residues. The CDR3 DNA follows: TGTGCCAGCAGCTTACAGGGGGCCGGCTATAATTCACCCCTCCACTTT. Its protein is CASSLQGAGYNSPLHF.

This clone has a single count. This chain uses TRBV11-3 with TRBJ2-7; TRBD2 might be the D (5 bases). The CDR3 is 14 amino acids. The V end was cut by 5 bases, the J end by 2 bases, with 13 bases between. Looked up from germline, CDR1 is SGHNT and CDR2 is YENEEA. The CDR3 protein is CASSTERPTYEQYF. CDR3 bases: TGTGCCAGCAGCACAGAGCGGCCTACCTACGAGCAGTACTTC.

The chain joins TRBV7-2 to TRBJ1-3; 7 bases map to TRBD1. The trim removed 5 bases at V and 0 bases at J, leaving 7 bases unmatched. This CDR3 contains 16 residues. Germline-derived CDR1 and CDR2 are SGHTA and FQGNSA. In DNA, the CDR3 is TGTGCCAGCAGCCCCGACAGGGCTAGCTCTGGAAACACCATATATTTT. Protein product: CASSPDRASSGNTIYF.

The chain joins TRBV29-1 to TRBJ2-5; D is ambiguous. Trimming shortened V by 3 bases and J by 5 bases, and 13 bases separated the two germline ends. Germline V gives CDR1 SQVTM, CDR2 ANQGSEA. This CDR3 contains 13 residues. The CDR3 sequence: CSVEELARETQYF. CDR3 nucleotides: TGCAGCGTTGAGGAGCTGGCGCGGGAGACCCAGTACTTC.

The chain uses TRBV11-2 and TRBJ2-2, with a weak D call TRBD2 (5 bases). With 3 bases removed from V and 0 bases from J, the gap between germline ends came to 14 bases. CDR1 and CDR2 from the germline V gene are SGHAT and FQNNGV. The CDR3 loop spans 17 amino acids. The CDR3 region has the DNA TGTGCCAGCAGCTTCCGGAGCTCGCGGGCGAACACCGGGGAGCTGTTTTTT. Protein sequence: CASSFRSSRANTGELFF.

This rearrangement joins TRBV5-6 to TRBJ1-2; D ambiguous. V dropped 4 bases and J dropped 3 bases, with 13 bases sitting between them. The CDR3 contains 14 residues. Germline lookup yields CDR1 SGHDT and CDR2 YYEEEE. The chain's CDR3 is CASSEQDRYYGYTF. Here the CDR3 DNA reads TGTGCCAGCAGCGAGCAGGATAGATACTATGGCTACACCTTC.

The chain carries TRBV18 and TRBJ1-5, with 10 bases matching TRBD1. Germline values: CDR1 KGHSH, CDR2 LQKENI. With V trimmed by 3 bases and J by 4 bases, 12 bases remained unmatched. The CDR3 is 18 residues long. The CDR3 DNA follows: TGTGCCAGCTCACCGCTACCGGGACAGGGGATCGTAAATCAGCCCCAGCATTTT. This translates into CASSPLPGQGIVNQPQHF.

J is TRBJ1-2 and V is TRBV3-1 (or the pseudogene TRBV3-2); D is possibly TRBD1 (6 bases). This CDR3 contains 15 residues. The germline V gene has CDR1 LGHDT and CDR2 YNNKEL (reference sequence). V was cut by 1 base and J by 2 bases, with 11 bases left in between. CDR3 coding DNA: TGTGCCAGCAGCCAAGCGTCGGGGGGCAACTATGGCTACACCTTC. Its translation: CASSQASGGNYGYTF.

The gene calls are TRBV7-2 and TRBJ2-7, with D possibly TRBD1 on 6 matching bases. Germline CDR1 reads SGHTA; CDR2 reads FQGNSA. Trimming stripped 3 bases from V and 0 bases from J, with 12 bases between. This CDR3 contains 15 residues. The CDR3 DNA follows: TGTGCCAGCAGCTTTCCGACAGGAGGCTCCTACGAGCAGTACTTC. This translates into CASSFPTGGSYEQYF.